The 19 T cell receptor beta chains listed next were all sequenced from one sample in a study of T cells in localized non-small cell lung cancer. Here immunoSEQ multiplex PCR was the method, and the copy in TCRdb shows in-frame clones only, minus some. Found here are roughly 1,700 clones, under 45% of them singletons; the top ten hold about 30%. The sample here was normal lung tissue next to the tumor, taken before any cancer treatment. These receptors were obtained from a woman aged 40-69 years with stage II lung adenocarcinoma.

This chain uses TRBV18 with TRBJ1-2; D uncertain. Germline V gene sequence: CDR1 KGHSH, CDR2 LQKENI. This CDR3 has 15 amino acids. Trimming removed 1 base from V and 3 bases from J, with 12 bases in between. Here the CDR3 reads CASSPRTAPDYGYTF. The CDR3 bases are TGTGCCAGCTCACCACGAACAGCCCCAGACTATGGCTACACCTTC.

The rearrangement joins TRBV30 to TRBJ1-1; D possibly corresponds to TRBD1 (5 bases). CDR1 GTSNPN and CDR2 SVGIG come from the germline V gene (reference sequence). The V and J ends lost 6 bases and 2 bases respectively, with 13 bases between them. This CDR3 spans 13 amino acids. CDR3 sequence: CACLRQGNTEAFF. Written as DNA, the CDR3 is TGTGCCTGTCTGAGGCAGGGAAACACTGAAGCTTTCTTT.

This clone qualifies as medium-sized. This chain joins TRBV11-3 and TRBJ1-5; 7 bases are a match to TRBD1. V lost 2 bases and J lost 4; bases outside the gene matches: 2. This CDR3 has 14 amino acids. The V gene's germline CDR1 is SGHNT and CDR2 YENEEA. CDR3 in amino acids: CASSLSGGNQPQHF. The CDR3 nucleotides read TGTGCCAGCAGCTTATCAGGGGGGAATCAGCCCCAGCATTTT.

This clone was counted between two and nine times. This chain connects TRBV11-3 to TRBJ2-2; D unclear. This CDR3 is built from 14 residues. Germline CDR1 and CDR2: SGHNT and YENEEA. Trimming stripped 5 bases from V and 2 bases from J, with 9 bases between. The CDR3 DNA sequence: TGTGCCAGCAGCGCCACAGTTAACACCGGGGAGCTGTTTTTT. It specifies CASSATVNTGELFF.

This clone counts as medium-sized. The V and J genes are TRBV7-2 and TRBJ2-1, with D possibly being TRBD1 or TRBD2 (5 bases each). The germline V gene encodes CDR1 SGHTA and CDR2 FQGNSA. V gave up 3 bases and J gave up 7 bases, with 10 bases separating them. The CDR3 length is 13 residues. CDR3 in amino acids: CASSFPGTNEQFF. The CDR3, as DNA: TGTGCCAGCAGCTTCCCAGGGACGAATGAGCAGTTCTTC.

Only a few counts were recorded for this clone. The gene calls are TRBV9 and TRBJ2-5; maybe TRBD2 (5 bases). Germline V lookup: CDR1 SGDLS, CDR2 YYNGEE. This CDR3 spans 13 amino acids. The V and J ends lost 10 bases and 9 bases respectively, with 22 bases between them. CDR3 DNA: TGTGCCGGAGCACTAGTCCCCGTCGAGGCCCAGTACTTC. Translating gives CAGALVPVEAQYF.

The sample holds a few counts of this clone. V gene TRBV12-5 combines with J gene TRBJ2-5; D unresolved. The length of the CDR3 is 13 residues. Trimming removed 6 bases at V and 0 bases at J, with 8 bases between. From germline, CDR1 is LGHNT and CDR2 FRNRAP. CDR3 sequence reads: CASGTTDQETQYF. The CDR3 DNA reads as TGTGCTAGTGGGACGACGGACCAAGAGACCCAGTACTTC.

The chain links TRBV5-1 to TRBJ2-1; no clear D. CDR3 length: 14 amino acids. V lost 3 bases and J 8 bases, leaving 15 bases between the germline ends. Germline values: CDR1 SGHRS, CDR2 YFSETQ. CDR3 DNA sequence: TGCGCCAGCAGCTACCGGACCGTCCGGGATGAGCAGTTCTTC. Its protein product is CASSYRTVRDEQFF. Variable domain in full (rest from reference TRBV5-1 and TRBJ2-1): KAGVTQTPRYLIKTRGQQVTLSCSPISGHRSVSWYQQTPGQGLQFLFEYFSETQRNKGNFPGRFSGRQFSNSRSEMNVSTLELGDSALYLCASSYRTVRDEQFFGPGTRLTVL.

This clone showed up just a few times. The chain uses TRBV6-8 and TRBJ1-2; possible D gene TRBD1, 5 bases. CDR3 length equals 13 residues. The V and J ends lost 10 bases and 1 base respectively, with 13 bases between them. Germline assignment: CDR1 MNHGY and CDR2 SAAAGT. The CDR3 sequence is CAIQRDLNYGYTF. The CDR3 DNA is TGTGCCATCCAAAGGGACCTTAACTATGGCTACACCTTC.

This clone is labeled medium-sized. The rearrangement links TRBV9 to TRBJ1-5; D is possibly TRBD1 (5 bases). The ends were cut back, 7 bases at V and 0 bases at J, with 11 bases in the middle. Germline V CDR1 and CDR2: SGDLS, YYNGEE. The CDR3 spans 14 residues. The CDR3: CASSTADSNQPQHF. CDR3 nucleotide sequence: TGTGCCAGCTCGACAGCTGATAGCAATCAGCCCCAGCATTTT. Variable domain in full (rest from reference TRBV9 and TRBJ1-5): DSGVTQTPKHLITATGQRVTLRCSPRSGDLSVYWYQQSLDQGLQFLIQYYNGEERAKGNILERFSAQQFPDLHSELNLSSLELGDSALYFCASSTADSNQPQHFGDGTRLSIL.

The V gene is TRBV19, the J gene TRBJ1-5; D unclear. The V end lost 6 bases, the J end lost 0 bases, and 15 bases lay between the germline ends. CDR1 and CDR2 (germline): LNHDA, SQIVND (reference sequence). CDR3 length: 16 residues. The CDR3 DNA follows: TGTGCCAGTAGATTTCAAAATCAGGATAGCAATCAGCCCCAGCATTTT. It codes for CASRFQNQDSNQPQHF.

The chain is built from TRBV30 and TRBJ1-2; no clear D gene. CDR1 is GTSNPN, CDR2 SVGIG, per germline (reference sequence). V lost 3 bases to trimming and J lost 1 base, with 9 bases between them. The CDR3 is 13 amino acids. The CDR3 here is CAWRSESNYGYTF. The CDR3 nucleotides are TGTGCCTGGAGATCTGAGAGTAACTATGGCTACACCTTC.

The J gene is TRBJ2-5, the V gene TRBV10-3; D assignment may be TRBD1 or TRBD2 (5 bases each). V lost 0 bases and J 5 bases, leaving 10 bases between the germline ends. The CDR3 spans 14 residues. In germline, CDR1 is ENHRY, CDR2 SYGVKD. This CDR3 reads CAISESIGAETQYF. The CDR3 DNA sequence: TGTGCCATCAGTGAGTCCATCGGGGCGGAGACCCAGTACTTC.

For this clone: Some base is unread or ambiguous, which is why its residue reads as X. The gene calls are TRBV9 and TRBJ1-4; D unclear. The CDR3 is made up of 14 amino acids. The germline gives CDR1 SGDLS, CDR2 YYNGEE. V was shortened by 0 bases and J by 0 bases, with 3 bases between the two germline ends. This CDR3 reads CASSVDXTNEKLFF. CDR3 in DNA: TGTGCCAGCAGCGTAGACKCAACTAATGAAAAACTGTTTTTT.

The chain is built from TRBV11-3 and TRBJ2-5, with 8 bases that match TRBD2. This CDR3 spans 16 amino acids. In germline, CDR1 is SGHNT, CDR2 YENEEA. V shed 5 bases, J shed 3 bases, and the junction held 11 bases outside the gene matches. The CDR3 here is CASSLFAVAGKETQYF. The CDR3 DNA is TGTGCCAGCAGCCTATTTGCAGTAGCGGGAAAAGAGACCCAGTACTTC.

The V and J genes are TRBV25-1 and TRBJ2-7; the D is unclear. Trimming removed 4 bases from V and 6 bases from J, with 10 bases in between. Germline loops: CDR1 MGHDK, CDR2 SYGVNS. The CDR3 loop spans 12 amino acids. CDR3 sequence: CASSALGSEQYF. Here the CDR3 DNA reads TGTGCCAGCAGTGCTTTAGGTAGCGAGCAGTACTTC.

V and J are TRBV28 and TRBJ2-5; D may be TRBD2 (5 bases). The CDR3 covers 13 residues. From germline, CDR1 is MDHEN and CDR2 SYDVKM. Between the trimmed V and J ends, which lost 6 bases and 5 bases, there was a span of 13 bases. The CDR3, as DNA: TGTGCCAGCAGCTCTCGGGGAACGGAGACCCAGTACTTC. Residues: CASSSRGTETQYF.

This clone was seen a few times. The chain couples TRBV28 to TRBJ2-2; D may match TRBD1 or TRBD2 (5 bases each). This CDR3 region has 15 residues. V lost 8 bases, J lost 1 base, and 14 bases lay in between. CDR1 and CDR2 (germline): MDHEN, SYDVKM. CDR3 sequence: CASGTLGVNTGELFF. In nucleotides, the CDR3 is TGTGCCAGCGGGACCTTGGGGGTGAACACCGGGGAGCTGTTTTTT.

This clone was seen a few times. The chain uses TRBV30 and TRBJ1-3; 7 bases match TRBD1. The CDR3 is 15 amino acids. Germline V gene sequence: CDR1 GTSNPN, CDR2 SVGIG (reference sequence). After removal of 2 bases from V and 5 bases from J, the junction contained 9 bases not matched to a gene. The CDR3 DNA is TGTGCCTGGAGTCTTTCAGGGGGTTTTAGAAACACCATATATTTT. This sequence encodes CAWSLSGGFRNTIYF. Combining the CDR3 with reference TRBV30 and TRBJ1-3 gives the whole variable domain SQTIHQWPATLVQPVGSPLSLECTVEGTSNPNLYWYRQAAGRGLQLLFYSVGIGQISSEVPQNLSASRPQDRQFILSSKKLLLSDSGFYLCAWSLSGGFRNTIYFGEGSWLTVV.